Listed below are T cell receptor beta chains from one sample, sequenced in a study of early T cells in non-severe SARS-CoV-2 infection. A single record per CDR3 protein comes from TCRdb applying MiXCR to the 5' RACE reads. The sample includes 79,000 or so distinct CDR3 sequences, 13% of them seen just once. Material for sequencing was whole blood. All receptors come from an adult who was a healthcare worker with PCR-confirmed SARS-CoV-2 infection or an uninfected control (not recorded which). CDR3s include the opening cysteine and the closing phenylalanine or tryptophan. Clone size is given for some rows only: seen once, a few or many times, or a class if the clone is expanded.

clone_size,v_call,cdr3_length,j_call,cdr3_aa
few,TRBV6-5,14,TRBJ1-3,CASSYQGPGNTIYF
many,TRBV6-6,16,TRBJ2-1,CASSLNPGTAYNEQFF
few,TRBV20-1,16,TRBJ1-6,CSASARDGANNSPLHF
few,TRBV7-2,16,TRBJ2-3,CASSPEAAGGSDTQYF
.,TRBV3-1,17,TRBJ2-1,CASSQVLAGVLWNEQFF
.,TRBV7-7,19,TRBJ2-6,CASSPRKATGTSGANVLTF
.,TRBV7-8,12,TRBJ1-4,CASSRIGEKLFF
few,TRBV7-9,16,TRBJ1-1,CASSSLQGVLNTEAFF
.,TRBV19,15,TRBJ2-4,CASSMPGVGNTIQYF
few,TRBV19,13,TRBJ2-2,CASSRKGPGELFF
many,TRBV28,13,TRBJ1-1,CASSLSGGSEAFF
many,TRBV7-9,14,TRBJ1-2,CASPSFGESTSYTF
many,TRBV29-1,16,TRBJ2-5,CSVENLSGGFQETQYF
many,TRBV27,15,TRBJ2-4,CASRKPTGSGNIQYF
medium-sized,TRBV28,14,TRBJ1-1,CASSGEGWSTEAFF
many,TRBV7-7,13,TRBJ2-5,CASSPGQKETQYF
.,TRBV5-1,15,TRBJ1-5,CASSLYGGGNQPQHF
.,TRBV29-1,13,TRBJ2-1,CSALPSSYNEQFF
few,TRBV19,15,TRBJ1-2,CASSTSTGRPGGYTF
many,TRBV12-3/TRBV12-4,16,TRBJ2-1,CASNEITGSSYNEQFF
.,TRBV12-3/TRBV12-4,13,TRBJ2-7,CASRTVNSYEQYF
few,TRBV9,13,TRBJ1-6,CASSVGGNSPLHF
.,TRBV28,11,TRBJ2-7,CASSFGDEQYF
.,TRBV19,14,TRBJ2-3,CASSASLPTDTQYF
many,TRBV12-3/TRBV12-4,14,TRBJ2-2,CAGTNNRDPGELFF
.,TRBV5-1,16,TRBJ2-3,CASSPGTSGSGDTQYF
few,TRBV28,11,TRBJ1-1,CASSSNREAFF
.,TRBV7-9,14,TRBJ2-3,CASLGATSTDTQYF
.,TRBV2,15,TRBJ2-5,CASSEADRATETQYF
many,TRBV28,11,TRBJ1-2,CASRAGRNYTF
many,TRBV5-5,15,TRBJ1-3,CASSRDSYSGNTIYF
few,TRBV20-1,10,TRBJ2-7,CSARKYEQYF
many,TRBV12-3/TRBV12-4,16,TRBJ2-3,CASSLALAAQTDTQYF
.,TRBV5-1,11,TRBJ2-3,CASKAADTQYF
many,TRBV7-2,15,TRBJ1-1,CASSLTGQLVTEAFF
many,TRBV2,15,TRBJ2-1,CASSTSGGANNEQFF
.,TRBV6-5,13,TRBJ1-2,CASSYSANYGYTF
many,TRBV28,15,TRBJ1-2,CASSLYPGINYGYTF
.,TRBV2,14,TRBJ2-7,CASSERLAGGRRYF
few,TRBV7-2,13,TRBJ1-1,CASSSQGSSEAFF
many,TRBV18,11,TRBJ1-2,CASSPADGYTF
.,TRBV29-1,15,TRBJ2-5,CSGSRWGQGEETQYF
few,TRBV9,16,TRBJ1-3,CASSSPRQSSGNTIYF
many,TRBV12-3/TRBV12-4,13,TRBJ1-1,CASSLGGSTEAFF
.,TRBV12-3/TRBV12-4,14,TRBJ2-3,CASSLYGTDDTQYF
.,TRBV6-2/TRBV6-3,14,TRBJ1-1,CASSYEFLNTEAFF
.,TRBV6-5,13,TRBJ2-3,CASSVRETDTQYF
few,TRBV5-1,15,TRBJ2-1,CASSQNQGSYNEQFF
many,TRBV27,16,TRBJ2-1,CASSLTGDRSYNEQFF